The 31 T cell receptor beta chains given below trace back to one sample, sequenced in a study of blood T cell repertoires in COVID-19. Some clones are missing from TCRdb's copy, which holds only in-frame ones; the method was immunoSEQ multiplex PCR. Of approximately 500,000 clones detected, 80% to 90% appear once; the ten largest clones hold approximately 3.4%. Sequenced material: peripheral blood. All receptors come from a human donor in a cohort sampled during active COVID-19.

The chain couples TRBV6-5 to TRBJ2-7; D is ambiguous. The germline V and J ends were trimmed by 6 bases and 7 bases, with 10 bases remaining between them. Looked up from germline, CDR1 is MNHEY and CDR2 is SVGAGI. The CDR3 is made up of 11 amino acids. This chain's CDR3 is CASRHSREQYF. The CDR3 DNA sequence: TGTGCCAGCAGGCACTCTAGGGAGCAGTACTTC.

This clone has only one observation. This rearrangement joins TRBV7-3 to TRBJ1-1, with a tentative D call TRBD1 (5 bases). This CDR3 has 13 amino acids. V gave up 5 bases and J gave up 3 bases, with 10 bases separating them. In germline, CDR1 is SGHTA, CDR2 FQGTGA. CDR3 sequence (DNA): TGTGCCAGCAGCCCCCAGGGCTACACTGAAGCTTTCTTT. Translation: CASSPQGYTEAFF.

The genes are TRBV20-1 and TRBJ1-2; D uncertain. CDR1 and CDR2 from the germline V gene are DFQATT and SNEGSKA (reference sequence). V was cut by 3 bases and J by 5 bases, with 22 bases left in between. CDR3 length: 16 amino acids. The CDR3 here is CSASLPAAAENYGYTF. In DNA, the CDR3 is TGCAGTGCTAGTCTTCCAGCCGCGGCAGAGAATTATGGCTACACCTTC.

Worth noting for this clone: Other DNA sequences in this sample translate to the same CDR3. This chain links TRBV12-5 with TRBJ2-1, with D tentatively TRBD1 (6 bases). CDR3 size: 14 residues. The germline CDR1 and CDR2 sequences are LGHNT and FRNRAP. Trimming took 6 bases from V and 6 from J, leaving 15 bases between them. The CDR3 spells CASGSGDKSNEQFF. The CDR3, as DNA: TGTGCTAGTGGCTCTGGGGACAAGAGCAATGAGCAGTTCTTC.

The rearrangement uses TRBV19 and TRBJ2-1, with 9 bases identical to TRBD2. Germline V gene data show CDR1 as LNHDA and CDR2 as SQIVND (reference sequence). CDR3 length: 20 residues. V was clipped by 3 bases and J by 0 bases; unmatched bases: 15. This CDR3 reads CASSIGLAGLHQSSYNEQFF. CDR3 sequence (DNA): TGTGCCAGTAGTATTGGTCTAGCGGGACTACACCAGAGCTCCTACAATGAGCAGTTCTTC.

The chain carries TRBV15 and TRBJ1-4; 9 nucleotides align to TRBD1. CDR1 is LNHNV and CDR2 is YYDKDF in the germline V gene (reference sequence). The CDR3 is 19 amino acids. Losses at the gene ends were 3 bases for V and 4 bases for J; bases not matched to a gene: 15. For the CDR3, the DNA is TGTGCCACCAGCAGCCTCCGGGACAGGGATGGGAGGAGTAATGAAAAACTGTTTTTT. Its translation is CATSSLRDRDGRSNEKLFF. The full variable domain, its missing parts supplied by reference TRBV15 and TRBJ1-4, is DAMVIQNPRYQVTQFGKPVTLSCSQTLNHNVMYWYQQKSSQAPKLLFHYYDKDFNNEADTPDNFQSRRPNTSFCFLDIRSPGLGDTAMYLCATSSLRDRDGRSNEKLFFGSGTQLSVL.

This chain connects TRBV28 to TRBJ1-1, with 9 bases identical to TRBD1. The CDR3 runs to 17 residues. CDR1 and CDR2 (germline): MDHEN, SYDVKM. J gave up 5 bases and V 1 base, and 11 bases lay outside the gene matches. As DNA, the CDR3 is TGTGCCAGCAGTTTATCGGGACAGGGAAGCGGGCGGACTGAAGCTTTCTTT. Translating it yields CASSLSGQGSGRTEAFF.

This clone is medium-sized by share. This chain connects TRBV7-9 to TRBJ2-1; TRBD2 is a possible D gene (6 bases). With 4 bases removed from V and 8 bases from J, the gap between germline ends came to 6 bases. The CDR3 has 11 amino acids. CDR1 is SEHNR, CDR2 FQNEAQ, per germline (reference sequence). DNA of the CDR3: TGTGCCAGCAGCTGGGGGGATGAGCAGTTCTTC. This encodes CASSWGDEQFF. Looking up the rest from reference TRBV7-9 and TRBJ2-1 gives the full variable domain: DTGVSQNPRHKITKRGQNVTFRCDPISEHNRLYWYRQTLGQGPEFLTYFQNEAQLEKSRLLSDRFSAERPKGSFSTLEIQRTEQGDSAMYLCASSWGDEQFFGPGTRLTVL.

This sequence joins TRBV7-2 and TRBJ2-2; 7 bases fit TRBD1. Germline CDR1 and CDR2: SGHTA and FQGNSA. This CDR3 region has 15 residues. V was pared by 4 bases and J by 0 bases, with 2 bases of the junction left unmatched. CDR3 residues: CASSSQGTNTGELFF. The CDR3 nucleotides read TGTGCCAGCAGCTCACAGGGGACGAACACCGGGGAGCTGTTTTTT.

The chain links TRBV11-2 to TRBJ2-1; 9 bases are a match to TRBD2. Trimming at V came to 1 base and at J to 3 bases, leaving 1 base not matched to a gene. The CDR3 runs 15 residues. Germline V gene data show CDR1 as SGHAT and CDR2 as FQNNGV. The CDR3, as DNA: TGTGCCAGCAGCTTAGCTAGCGGGAACTACAATGAGCAGTTCTTC. It encodes CASSLASGNYNEQFF.

The chain carries TRBV9 and TRBJ2-1; 8 bases line up with TRBD2. The CDR3 has 16 amino acids. V dropped 4 bases and J dropped 10; count of bases not matched to a gene: 16. CDR1 is SGDLS, CDR2 YYNGEE, per germline. The CDR3 sequence: CASSPRDSGSSTEQFF. In nucleotides, the CDR3 is TGTGCCAGCAGCCCCCGAGACAGCGGGAGCTCGACGGAGCAGTTCTTC. Filled out from reference TRBV9 and TRBJ2-1, the complete variable domain reads DSGVTQTPKHLITATGQRVTLRCSPRSGDLSVYWYQQSLDQGLQFLIQYYNGEERAKGNILERFSAQQFPDLHSELNLSSLELGDSALYFCASSPRDSGSSTEQFFGPGTRLTVL.

This clone was recorded once. Here the CDR3 DNA reads TGTGCCAGCAGTCGACTAGACGACGCCGGGGAGCTGTTTTTT. Protein product: CASSRLDDAGELFF. The rearrangement uses TRBV6-5 and TRBJ2-2; tentatively, D is TRBD2 (6 bases). The V end was cut by 5 bases, the J end by 6 bases, with 13 bases between. The CDR3 sequence is 14 residues long. Germline values: CDR1 MNHEY, CDR2 SVGAGI.

The rearrangement links TRBV2 to TRBJ2-5; 8 bases align to TRBD1. V dropped 6 bases and J dropped 2; count of bases not matched to a gene: 8. Germline CDR1 and CDR2: SNHLY and FYNNEI. The CDR3 consists of 15 residues. The chain's CDR3 is CASRGRTGRQETQYF. The CDR3 DNA follows: TGTGCCAGCAGGGGTAGGACAGGGCGGCAAGAGACCCAGTACTTC.

This rearrangement joins TRBV7-9 to TRBJ2-7; 11 bases agree with TRBD2. The CDR3 length is 16 residues. J was trimmed by 2 bases and V by 1 base; bases with no gene match: 4. The germline gives CDR1 SEHNR, CDR2 FQNEAQ (reference sequence). CDR3 protein: CASSLDGTSGAYEQYF. CDR3 nucleotide sequence: TGTGCCAGCAGCTTAGACGGGACTAGCGGCGCCTACGAGCAGTACTTC. The full variable domain, in which reference TRBV7-9 and TRBJ2-7 provide the parts outside the CDR3, is DTGVSQNPRHKITKRGQNVTFRCDPISEHNRLYWYRQTLGQGPEFLTYFQNEAQLEKSRLLSDRFSAERPKGSFSTLEIQRTEQGDSAMYLCASSLDGTSGAYEQYFGPGTRLTVT.

As concerns this clone: A junction boundary mismatches the germline segment, possibly from a read error. The rearrangement uses TRBV7-2 and TRBJ2-7, with 9 bases that match TRBD2. The germline V gene encodes CDR1 SGHTA and CDR2 FQGNSA. CDR3 length: 15 amino acids. This CDR3 is CASNLKPGLASEQYF. CDR3 coding DNA: TGTGCCAGCAACTTAAAGCCGGGACTAGCTTCCGAGCAGTACTTC. The variable domain in full, with the rest retrieved from reference TRBV7-2 and TRBJ2-7, is GAGVSQSPSNKVTEKGKDVELRCDPISGHTALYWYRQSLGQGLEFLIYFQGNSAPDKSGLPSDRFSAERTGGSVSTLTIQRTQQEDSAVYLCASNLKPGLASEQYFGPGTRLTVT.

The rearrangement joins TRBV5-1 to TRBJ2-1; D is perhaps TRBD1 (6 bases). In germline, CDR1 is SGHRS, CDR2 YFSETQ. The CDR3 runs to 17 residues. The V end lost 1 base, the J end lost 7 bases, and 21 bases lay between the germline ends. The CDR3 sequence is CASSLSETGSSWNEQFF. For the CDR3, the DNA is TGCGCCAGCAGCTTGAGCGAAACAGGGTCGAGTTGGAATGAGCAGTTCTTC.

The chain recombines TRBV28 with TRBJ2-4; D is uncertain. Germline lookup yields CDR1 MDHEN and CDR2 SYDVKM. V dropped 4 bases and J dropped 6 bases, with 10 bases sitting between them. The length of the CDR3 is 13 residues. CDR3 sequence: CASSSSPGNIQYF. CDR3 DNA sequence: TGTGCCAGCAGTTCCAGCCCGGGAAACATTCAGTACTTC.

This chain links TRBV28 with TRBJ1-1; D is possibly TRBD1 (5 bases). Germline CDR1 and CDR2: MDHEN and SYDVKM. The CDR3 loop spans 14 amino acids. Trimming took off 4 bases at V and 6 bases at J, with 15 bases between the two ends. In DNA form, the CDR3 reads TGTGCCAGCAGTTGGCCCGGGGGGGATCCTGAAGCTTTCTTT. It encodes CASSWPGGDPEAFF.

The chain combines TRBV18 with TRBJ2-1; possible D gene TRBD2, 5 bases. The germline V gene has CDR1 KGHSH and CDR2 LQKENI. This CDR3 region has 18 residues. V was trimmed by 4 bases and J by 8 bases, leaving 27 bases between them. The CDR3 nucleotides are TGTGCCAGCTCACTAAGCCCAACTAGTCTCAGTGGGCTCCATGAGCAGTTCTTC. Translated: CASSLSPTSLSGLHEQFF.

The DNA of the CDR3 is TGTGCCAGCAGTCAAACAGGGGTTTGGGAGACCCAGTACTTC. Translating gives CASSQTGVWETQYF. This chain links TRBV6-5 with TRBJ2-5; 7 nucleotides match TRBD1. V dropped 5 bases and J dropped 5; count of bases not matched to a gene: 8. This CDR3 region has 14 residues. CDR1 MNHEY and CDR2 SVGAGI come from the germline V gene.

The V call is TRBV25-1, the J call TRBJ1-1; D may be TRBD1 (6 bases). The CDR3 totals 15 residues. Germline V gene data show CDR1 as MGHDK and CDR2 as SYGVNS. Deletions cut 1 base from V and 10 bases from J, with 19 bases between. The chain's CDR3 is CASSESGTFQRGAFF. CDR3 coding DNA: TGTGCCAGCAGTGAATCCGGGACATTTCAGCGGGGAGCTTTCTTT.

This clone was seen a few times. The chain employs TRBV30 and TRBJ1-6, with D uncertain. V was clipped by 3 bases and J by 4 bases, with 16 bases between them. CDR3 length: 16 residues. The germline CDR1 and CDR2 sequences are GTSNPN and SVGIG (reference sequence). The CDR3 spells CAWRLIQGVYNSPLHF. In nucleotides, the CDR3 is TGTGCCTGGAGACTCATCCAAGGAGTTTATAATTCACCCCTCCACTTT.

V is TRBV5-8 and J is TRBJ2-1; 8 bases align to TRBD2. Per the germline V gene, CDR1 is SGHTS and CDR2 is YDEGEE. The trim removed 0 bases at V and 6 bases at J, leaving 8 bases unmatched. The CDR3 consists of 16 residues. The CDR3 DNA reads as TGTGCCAGCAGCTTGGGCGAGCGGGAGTTTCTCAATGAGCAGTTCTTC. Translation gives CASSLGEREFLNEQFF. The full variable domain, in which reference TRBV5-8 and TRBJ2-1 provide the parts outside the CDR3, is EAGVTQSPTHLIKTRGQQATLRCSPISGHTSVYWYQQALGLGLQFLLWYDEGEERNRGNFPPRFSGRQFPNYSSELNVNALELEDSALYLCASSLGEREFLNEQFFGPGTRLTVL.

CDR3 sequence: CASSEDSSYNSPLHF. The CDR3 DNA is TGTGCCAGCAGTGAAGACAGCTCCTATAATTCACCCCTCCACTTT. This sequence joins TRBV2 and TRBJ1-6; D remains unclear. V lost 1 base and J lost 0, with 4 bases in between. The CDR3 runs 15 residues. Germline V lookup: CDR1 SNHLY, CDR2 FYNNEI.

The chain recombines TRBV18 with TRBJ2-2, with D perhaps TRBD2 (5 bases). Trimming pared 3 bases from V and 4 bases from J, leaving 9 bases between. The V gene's germline CDR1 is KGHSH and CDR2 LQKENI. The CDR3 spans 14 residues. Here the CDR3 reads CASSPGISTGELFF. As DNA, the CDR3 is TGTGCCAGCTCACCCGGGATCTCCACCGGGGAGCTGTTTTTT.

V gene TRBV12-3 or TRBV12-4 combines with J gene TRBJ2-3; no reliable D call. The CDR3 runs 12 residues. The germline V and J ends were trimmed by 4 bases and 2 bases, with 4 bases remaining between them. The chain's CDR3 is CASSSFTDTQYF. The CDR3 coding sequence is TGTGCCAGCAGTTCCTTCACAGATACGCAGTATTTT.

The rearrangement links TRBV7-9 to TRBJ2-4; 8 bases match TRBD1. Germline assignment: CDR1 SEHNR and CDR2 FQNEAQ (reference sequence). V trimming: 1 base; J trimming: 3 bases; junction bases outside the gene matches: 5. The CDR3 consists of 16 residues. The CDR3 spells CASSLGTGSGKNIQYF. The CDR3 DNA reads as TGTGCCAGCAGCTTAGGGACAGGGTCGGGCAAAAACATTCAGTACTTC.

This chain joins TRBV5-1 and TRBJ2-3, with a tentative D call TRBD1 (6 bases). Germline V lookup: CDR1 SGHRS, CDR2 YFSETQ. The CDR3 is made up of 15 amino acids. V was clipped by 4 bases and J by 3 bases, with 15 bases between them. CDR3 in DNA: TGCGCCAGCAGCCCTGAAGGGGGAGTGACAGATACGCAGTATTTT. This encodes CASSPEGGVTDTQYF.

The gene calls are TRBV7-9 and TRBJ2-2, with D unclear. Germline loops: CDR1 SEHNR, CDR2 FQNEAQ (reference sequence). The V end was cut by 4 bases, the J end by 3 bases, with 3 bases between. The CDR3 has 12 residues. The CDR3 reads CASSSDTGELFF. CDR3 coding DNA: TGTGCCAGCAGCTCGGACACCGGGGAGCTGTTTTTT.

V gene TRBV15 combines with J gene TRBJ2-5; 11 bases agree with TRBD1. Per the germline V gene, CDR1 is LNHNV and CDR2 is YYDKDF (reference sequence). With 5 bases clipped from V and 11 bases from J, the junction kept 7 bases outside the gene matches. This CDR3 region has 13 residues. CDR3 in amino acids: CATSADRDRGQYF. For the CDR3, the DNA is TGTGCCACCAGCGCCGACAGGGACAGGGGGCAGTACTTC.

This clone showed up just once. The chain combines TRBV30 with TRBJ1-1; 9 bases line up with TRBD1. The germline V gene encodes CDR1 GTSNPN and CDR2 SVGIG (reference sequence). Trimming removed 5 bases from V and 6 bases from J; junction bases left unmatched: 7. The CDR3 consists of 13 residues. The CDR3 sequence: CAWSPQGASEAFF. CDR3 bases: TGTGCCTGGTCGCCACAGGGGGCTTCTGAAGCTTTCTTT.